Listed below are T cell receptor beta chains from one sample, sequenced in a study of STAT5B mutations in CD4+ large granular lymphocyte leukemia. Some clones are missing from TCRdb's copy, which holds only in-frame ones; the method was immunoSEQ multiplex PCR. The table lists over 550 clones, roughly two thirds of them singletons, with roughly 40% in the top ten. Sequences were obtained from PBMCs. The receptor set was obtained from a man between 60 and 75 years old with CD4+ T-cell large granular lymphocyte leukemia. CDR3s include the opening cysteine and the closing phenylalanine or tryptophan. Fields, in order: J gene, D gene, V gene, clone size, CDR3 DNA, CDR3 protein. D genes are given only for firm matches. Clone size is not always given. Where it is, it says once, few, many or a class for expanded clones.

TRBJ1-6,.,TRBV7-3,.,TGTGCCAGCAGCTTTCGGTGGGGGGCTGGTTCACCCCTCCACTTT,CASSFRWGAGSPLHF
TRBJ2-2,.,TRBV7-2,.,TGTGCCAGCAGCTTCGACAGGAACACCGGGGAGCTGTTTTTT,CASSFDRNTGELFF
TRBJ1-1,.,TRBV10-1,few,TGCGCCAGCAGTGAGTCGTCAAGGGGACCTGAAGCTTTCTTT,CASSESSRGPEAFF
TRBJ1-2,.,TRBV2,few,TGTGCCAGCAGTACGGACAGAAACTATGGCTACACCTTC,CASSTDRNYGYTF
TRBJ1-4,TRBD1,TRBV4-3,.,TGCGCCAGCAGCCAAGAGAGGAGGGGGCAGGAAAAACTGTTTTTT,CASSQERRGQEKLFF
TRBJ1-4,.,TRBV19,.,TGTGCCAGTAGTATTTTATGGGGGAACGCTAATGAAAAACTGTTTTTT,CASSILWGNANEKLFF
TRBJ1-5,.,TRBV27,.,TGTGCCAGCAGCCCGACCCTTAAGCCCCAGCATTTT,CASSPTLKPQHF
TRBJ2-7,.,TRBV30,.,TGTGCCTGGACCGCTTATGGGTCCGGATCGGACGAGCAGTACTTC,CAWTAYGSGSDEQYF
TRBJ2-7,TRBD2,TRBV19,medium-sized,TGTGCCAGTAGTCTCCCGGGACTAGCCGCCGAGCAGTACTTC,CASSLPGLAAEQYF
TRBJ2-7,TRBD2,TRBV11-3,.,TGTGCCAGCAGCTTCGGACTAGAGTACGAGCAGTACTTC,CASSFGLEYEQYF
TRBJ2-5,TRBD2,TRBV7-9,.,TGTGCCAGCAGCTTAGTGGTAGCGGGGCAAGAGACCCAGTACTTC,CASSLVVAGQETQYF
TRBJ2-7,.,TRBV4-2,.,TGTGCCAGCAGCCAACTAACCGGGACTCTATCCTACGAGCAGTACTTC,CASSQLTGTLSYEQYF
TRBJ2-5,.,TRBV9,.,TGTGCCAGCAGCGCTGGGGGGGGGCCGCAAGAGACCCAGTACTTC,CASSAGGGPQETQYF
TRBJ1-2,.,TRBV14,.,TGTGCCAGCAGCCCCCAGTCAGTTTCTGGCTACACCTTC,CASSPQSVSGYTF
TRBJ1-1,.,TRBV20-1,few,TGCATCCGTGCCCGGTTTGCTTTCTTT,CIRARFAFF
TRBJ1-4,.,TRBV29-1,medium-sized,TGCAGCGTTCAGGGGACAACTAATGAAAAACTGTTTTTT,CSVQGTTNEKLFF
TRBJ2-1,.,TRBV11-3,medium-sized,TGTGCCAGCAGCCAAGACGGGGGTAGCTCCTACAATGAGCAGTTCTTC,CASSQDGGSSYNEQFF
TRBJ1-2,.,TRBV6-5,medium-sized,TGTGCCAGCAGTTACTCCTGGGGGCCGGGCTACACCTTC,CASSYSWGPGYTF
TRBJ1-1,.,TRBV7-8,.,TGTGCCAGCAGCTTAGTCCCGGGTTTGAGTGAAGCTTTCTTT,CASSLVPGLSEAFF
TRBJ1-2,.,TRBV9,medium-sized,TGTGCCAGCAGCGTAGCTGCTGCGGGGAACTATGGCTACACCTTC,CASSVAAAGNYGYTF
TRBJ1-5,TRBD1,TRBV7-2,.,TGTGCCAGCAGCTTAGAGACAGGGATGGGTCAGCCCCAGCATTTT,CASSLETGMGQPQHF
TRBJ1-2,.,TRBV7-6,.,TGTGCCAGCAGCTTAGACCCGGACAGCTATGGCTACACCTTC,CASSLDPDSYGYTF
TRBJ2-3,TRBD2,TRBV19,.,TGTGCCAGTAGCTGGACTAGCGGGGCGCAGGGAGATACGCAGTATTTT,CASSWTSGAQGDTQYF
TRBJ1-2,TRBD1,TRBV5-4,.,TGTGCCAGCAGCCGTACAGGGGAGGGCTACACCTTC,CASSRTGEGYTF
TRBJ2-5,.,TRBV30,.,TGTGCCTGGAGCGGGGATTATAGCCAAGAGACCCAGTACTTC,CAWSGDYSQETQYF
TRBJ2-7,.,TRBV6-1,once,TGTGCCAGCAGTGAAACAATCTACGAGCAGTACTTC,CASSETIYEQYF
TRBJ1-4,TRBD1,TRBV19,.,TGTGCCAGTAGTATAATGGATGGATCGTACAGGGGGACTGAAAAACTGTTTTTT,CASSIMDGSYRGTEKLFF
TRBJ2-2,.,TRBV10-1,.,TGCGCCAGCAGTGATAACTCCGCAGGGCGATCAGGGGAGCTGTTTTTT,CASSDNSAGRSGELFF
TRBJ1-4,.,TRBV6-4,medium-sized,TGTGCCAGCAACCGTCAATGGGAAAAACTGTTTTTT,CASNRQWEKLFF
TRBJ2-5,TRBD2,TRBV7-3,.,TGTGCCAGCAGCTTAGGCCGCGGCGGGGGGGGCCAAGAGACCCAGTACTTC,CASSLGRGGGGQETQYF